One sample yielded the 18 T cell receptor beta chains listed below, sequenced in a study of T-cell reconstitution after alpha-beta-depleted transplantation in children. As it was prepared, the TCRbeta library received unique molecular identifiers. TCRdb re-called the PCR reads with MiXCR, one entry per CDR3 protein. This table has more than 450,000 distinct CDR3 sequences, around 16% appearing once. The specimen comprised PBMCs from the stem cell graft donor, sampled from the stem cell graft. These receptors came from a human donor who donated a stem cell graft to a child with acute lymphoblastic leukemia.

This chain links TRBV5-1 with TRBJ2-2, with TRBD2 identical over 7 bases. Germline CDR1 is SGHRS and CDR2 is YFSETQ. The junction had 6 bases not matched to a gene; V was cut back by 7 bases and J by 6 bases. The length of the CDR3 is 13 residues. The CDR3 loop reads CASAWGGAGELFF. DNA for the CDR3: TGCGCCAGCGCCTGGGGGGGAGCCGGGGAGCTGTTTTTT. Variable domain in full (rest from reference TRBV5-1 and TRBJ2-2): KAGVTQTPRYLIKTRGQQVTLSCSPISGHRSVSWYQQTPGQGLQFLFEYFSETQRNKGNFPGRFSGRQFSNSRSEMNVSTLELGDSALYLCASAWGGAGELFFGEGSRLTVL.

V and J are TRBV27 and TRBJ2-1, with TRBD1 as a possible D gene (6 bases). CDR1 is MNHEY, CDR2 SMNVEV, per germline (reference sequence). CDR3 length: 15 amino acids. V shed 6 bases and J shed 4 bases, with 16 bases lying between them. DNA of the CDR3: TGTGCCAGCAGAGCCACCGGGACACATTACAATGAGCAGTTCTTC. Translation: CASRATGTHYNEQFF.

This clonotype was detected only a few times. The gene calls are TRBV29-1 and TRBJ2-1; no firm D call. Trimming removed 3 bases at V and 6 bases at J, with 9 bases between. The CDR3 runs to 12 residues. Germline assignment: CDR1 SQVTM and CDR2 ANQGSEA. In DNA form, the CDR3 reads TGCAGCGTTGAGGGGAATTTCAATGAGCAGTTCTTC. It yields the protein CSVEGNFNEQFF.

The chain uses TRBV29-1 and TRBJ2-1; D is undetermined. V lost 3 bases and J 4 bases, leaving 10 bases between the germline ends. Germline V lookup: CDR1 SQVTM, CDR2 ANQGSEA. The CDR3 consists of 13 residues. The CDR3 DNA reads as TGCAGCGTTGAGGTCAGATTATACAATGAGCAGTTCTTC. This sequence encodes CSVEVRLYNEQFF.

The V and J genes are TRBV9 and TRBJ2-7, with 11 bases fitting TRBD2. CDR1 SGDLS and CDR2 YYNGEE come from the germline V gene. The CDR3 totals 15 residues. V trimming: 3 bases; J trimming: 6 bases; junction bases outside the gene matches: 8. The DNA of the CDR3 is TGTGCCAGCAGCGCCTTAGCGGGAGGGGGGCTCGAGCAGTACTTC. Translated: CASSALAGGGLEQYF.

V usage is TRBV12-3 or TRBV12-4 and J usage is TRBJ2-5; D perhaps matches TRBD2 (5 bases). V was shortened by 3 bases and J by 5 bases, with 13 bases between the two germline ends. The CDR3 runs 14 residues. CDR3 sequence reads: CASSFGLAGETQYF. The CDR3 DNA is TGTGCCAGCAGTTTCGGGCTAGCTGGGGAGACCCAGTACTTC.

V usage is TRBV27 and J usage is TRBJ1-2, with a weak D call TRBD1 (5 bases). The CDR3 extends over 17 amino acids. Germline V gene lookup returns CDR1 MNHEY and CDR2 SMNVEV (reference sequence). V lost 4 bases, J lost 0 bases, and 18 bases lay in between. The CDR3 region is CASSSGLGRLSNYGYTF. CDR3 nucleotide sequence: TGTGCCAGCAGTTCAGGCTTGGGACGTTTATCTAACTATGGCTACACCTTC.

The chain links TRBV7-6 to TRBJ1-1, with D possibly TRBD1 on 6 matching bases. The CDR3 length is 15 residues. Germline lookup yields CDR1 SGHVS and CDR2 FNYEAQ. Deletions cut 7 bases from V and 0 bases from J, with 15 bases between. The CDR3 spells CASNVLGQLNTEAFF. In nucleotides, the CDR3 is TGTGCCAGCAACGTCCTAGGACAGCTGAACACTGAAGCTTTCTTT.

This chain joins TRBV11-1 and TRBJ2-3; 12 bases map to TRBD2. The V and J ends lost 11 bases and 1 base, in that order; junction bases with no gene match: 16. The CDR3 is 18 residues long. Per the germline V gene, CDR1 is SGHAT and CDR2 is FQDESV (reference sequence). In nucleotides, the CDR3 is TGTGCCGGACAGACTAGCGGGAGAGGGGGAGGCGGCACAGATACGCAGTATTTT. Translating gives CAGQTSGRGGGGTDTQYF.

The V and J genes are TRBV12-3 or TRBV12-4 and TRBJ1-5, with no clear D. CDR3 length equals 15 residues. Trimming shortened V by 6 bases and J by 0 bases, and 12 bases separated the two germline ends. As DNA, the CDR3 is TGTGCCAGCAGGTATGAGGGCGCTAGCAATCAGCCCCAGCATTTT. This translates into CASRYEGASNQPQHF.

This clonotype was counted a few times. The genes are TRBV4-1 and TRBJ1-1; D remains unclear. CDR1 is MGHRA, CDR2 YSYEKL, per germline. The CDR3 covers 13 residues. Trimming pared 8 bases from V and 0 bases from J, leaving 10 bases between. CDR3 in amino acids: CASPRTVNTEAFF. The DNA for the CDR3 is TGCGCCAGCCCCCGCACAGTGAACACTGAAGCTTTCTTT.

This clonotype was observed a few times. V is TRBV7-3 and J is TRBJ2-4; no firm D call. Germline CDR1 and CDR2: SGHTA and FQGTGA. This CDR3 has 13 residues. V was pared by 4 bases and J by 0 bases, with 4 bases between. In nucleotides, the CDR3 is TGTGCCAGCAGCTCAGTAGCCAAAAACATTCAGTACTTC. This translates into CASSSVAKNIQYF. The whole variable domain, remainder taken from reference TRBV7-3 and TRBJ2-4, is GAGVSQTPSNKVTEKGKYVELRCDPISGHTALYWYRQSLGQGPEFLIYFQGTGAADDSGLPNDRFFAVRPEGSVSTLKIQRTERGDSAVYLCASSSVAKNIQYFGAGTRLSVL.

This clonotype was detected many times. The rearrangement links TRBV5-1 to TRBJ2-7; D is ambiguous. Deletions cut 0 bases from V and 3 bases from J, with 4 bases between. Germline V gene sequence: CDR1 SGHRS, CDR2 YFSETQ. The length of the CDR3 is 12 residues. The CDR3 sequence is CASSLGHYEQYF. The CDR3 DNA is TGCGCCAGCAGCTTGGGTCACTACGAGCAGTACTTC.

This clonotype was counted only a few times. V usage is TRBV3-1 and J usage is TRBJ2-5; 10 bases agree with TRBD1. In germline, CDR1 is LGHDT, CDR2 YNNKEL (reference sequence). The V gene end was trimmed by 6 bases and the J gene end by 5 bases; junction bases not matched to a gene: 6. The length of the CDR3 is 14 residues. The CDR3 nucleotides are TGTGCCAGCAGTTGGACAGGGGGATGGGAGACCCAGTACTTC. Its protein product is CASSWTGGWETQYF.

The J gene is TRBJ1-2, the V gene TRBV12-3 or TRBV12-4, with TRBD1 matching 9 bases. V dropped 5 bases and J dropped 4; count of bases not matched to a gene: 8. This CDR3 region has 15 residues. The CDR3 region has the DNA TGTGCCAGCAGTCTGCCCGGGACAGGGAGCTATGGCTACACCTTC. Its protein product is CASSLPGTGSYGYTF.

This clonotype was seen a few times. V and J are TRBV14 and TRBJ2-1; 10 nucleotides agree with TRBD1. Germline lookup yields CDR1 SGHDN and CDR2 FVKESK. The junction had 2 bases not matched to a gene; V was cut back by 6 bases and J by 6 bases. The CDR3 extends over 13 amino acids. The CDR3 region is CASSRQGANEQFF. The CDR3 bases are TGTGCCAGCAGTAGACAGGGGGCCAATGAGCAGTTCTTC.

The V gene is TRBV19, the J gene TRBJ2-1; D remains unclear. The CDR3 covers 13 residues. Germline values: CDR1 LNHDA, CDR2 SQIVND (reference sequence). The V gene lost 7 bases and the J gene lost 4 bases, with 11 bases spanning the gap. CDR3 in amino acids: CASTPGPYNEQFF. Written as DNA, the CDR3 is TGTGCCAGTACCCCGGGCCCTTACAATGAGCAGTTCTTC.

This clonotype appeared a few times. The J gene is TRBJ2-3, the V gene TRBV7-9, with 12 bases fitting TRBD1. The junction had 7 bases not matched to a gene; V was cut back by 5 bases and J by 4 bases. The CDR3 contains 16 residues. From germline, CDR1 is SEHNR and CDR2 FQNEAQ (reference sequence). CDR3 sequence: CASSPRGQGAADTQYF. DNA for the CDR3: TGTGCCAGCAGCCCCCGGGGACAGGGGGCTGCAGATACGCAGTATTTT.